The next 25 T cell receptor beta chains were all read from a single sample in a study of blood T cell repertoires in COVID-19. Only in-frame clones appear in the TCRdb table, and some are missing; sequencing was by immunoSEQ multiplex PCR. In the table there are about 76,000 clones, around 80% of which are singletons. The sequenced sample consisted of peripheral blood. The source is a woman aged 60-75 years with acute or convalescent COVID-19.

The CDR3 reads CASSLITGTGGGYGYTF. The CDR3 DNA reads TGTGCCAGCAGTCTCATAACCGGGACAGGGGGAGGGTATGGCTACACCTTC. The J gene is TRBJ1-2, the V gene TRBV28; 11 nucleotides line up with TRBD1. The germline V gene has CDR1 MDHEN and CDR2 SYDVKM. The CDR3 loop spans 17 amino acids. Trimming removed 5 bases from V and 5 bases from J; junction bases left unmatched: 13.

The rearrangement uses TRBV28 and TRBJ1-1; TRBD1 matches at 9 bases. The CDR3 consists of 14 residues. In germline, CDR1 is MDHEN, CDR2 SYDVKM. The V and J ends lost 6 bases and 4 bases, in that order; junction bases with no gene match: 6. The CDR3 loop is CASRTQGATTEAFF. The CDR3 DNA follows: TGTGCCAGCAGAACACAGGGGGCGACCACTGAAGCTTTCTTT. The full variable domain, its missing parts supplied by reference TRBV28 and TRBJ1-1, is DVKVTQSSRYLVKRTGEKVFLECVQDMDHENMFWYRQDPGLGLRLIYFSYDVKMKEKGDIPEGYSVSREKKERFSLILESASTNQTSMYLCASRTQGATTEAFFGQGTRLTVV.

This clone was detected only a few times. This chain links TRBV18 with TRBJ2-3; TRBD1 agrees at 7 bases. This CDR3 has 14 amino acids. With V trimmed by 5 bases and J by 7 bases, 9 bases remained unmatched. Germline V CDR1 and CDR2: KGHSH, LQKENI. CDR3 region: CASSLDRQANTQYF. The DNA of the CDR3 is TGTGCCAGCTCATTGGACAGGCAAGCCAATACGCAGTATTTT. The complete variable domain, with remaining parts taken from reference TRBV18 and TRBJ2-3, reads NAGVMQNPRHLVRRRGQEARLRCSPMKGHSHVYWYRQLPEEGLKFMVYLQKENIIDESGMPKERFSAEFPKEGPSILRIQQVVRGDSAAYFCASSLDRQANTQYFGPGTRLTVL.

This clone was observed once. This chain links TRBV6-5 with TRBJ2-1; 9 nucleotides match TRBD1. J was trimmed by 5 bases and V by 5 bases; bases with no gene match: 7. The CDR3 spans 15 residues. Germline V gives CDR1 MNHEY, CDR2 SVGAGI. Here the CDR3 reads CASSRPGQGNNEQFF. The CDR3 DNA reads TGTGCCAGCAGTCGTCCGGGACAGGGAAACAATGAGCAGTTCTTC.

This chain joins TRBV10-3 and TRBJ2-1, with 7 nucleotides matching TRBD2. Germline CDR1 ENHRY, CDR2 SYGVKD. J gave up 9 bases and V 3 bases, and 8 bases lay outside the gene matches. The CDR3 is 14 residues long. The CDR3 region has the DNA TGTGCCATCAGTGACCCGGGGGGAAGAGGTGAGCAGTTCTTC. Translation: CAISDPGGRGEQFF.

The genes are TRBV7-9 and TRBJ1-1; 7 positions agree with TRBD1. With V trimmed by 5 bases and J by 5 bases, 11 bases remained unmatched. The CDR3 contains 15 residues. CDR1 is SEHNR and CDR2 is FQNEAQ in the germline V gene (reference sequence). The CDR3 DNA reads TGTGCCAGCAGCCCCGAGGGGGCGGGATGGACTGAAGCTTTCTTT. It specifies CASSPEGAGWTEAFF.

The DNA for the CDR3 is TGTGCCAGCAGCTTAGGGCAGGCCGCAGATACGCAGTATTTT. As protein: CASSLGQAADTQYF. The rearrangement joins TRBV7-2 to TRBJ2-3; D uncertain. The V gene lost 1 base and the J gene lost 4 bases, with 9 bases spanning the gap. The CDR3 runs to 14 residues. Germline-derived CDR1 and CDR2 are SGHTA and FQGNSA.

The J gene is TRBJ1-4, the V gene TRBV30; D unclear. Germline-derived CDR1 and CDR2 are GTSNPN and SVGIG (reference sequence). This CDR3 has 14 residues. Trimming shortened V by 3 bases and J by 8 bases, and 16 bases separated the two germline ends. The DNA of the CDR3 is TGTGCCTGGAGCCCGCACCGCCTGAGGGAAAAACTGTTTTTT. It specifies CAWSPHRLREKLFF.

V and J are TRBV5-8 and TRBJ2-3; TRBD2 agrees at 7 bases. CDR3 length: 15 residues. Per germline, CDR1 SGHTS and CDR2 YDEGEE. Germline trimming cut 4 bases from V and 1 base from J; bases unmatched to any gene: 6. CDR3 in amino acids: CASSIRAGGTDTQYF. The DNA for the CDR3 is TGTGCCAGCAGCATCAGGGCGGGGGGCACAGATACGCAGTATTTT.

This chain connects TRBV2 to TRBJ1-2; no reliable D call. This CDR3 contains 12 residues. CDR1 is SNHLY and CDR2 is FYNNEI in the germline V gene. V lost 5 bases and J 4 bases, leaving 8 bases between the germline ends. The DNA for the CDR3 is TGTGCCAGCAGTCGAAACAGCTATGGCTACACCTTC. It encodes CASSRNSYGYTF.

This sequence joins TRBV11-2 and TRBJ2-7, with D possibly TRBD2 on 6 matching bases. The CDR3 totals 15 residues. With 3 bases removed from V and 2 bases from J, the gap between germline ends came to 14 bases. Germline loops: CDR1 SGHAT, CDR2 FQNNGV. CDR3 bases: TGTGCCAGCAGCTTGGGGCGGGGCCCGACCTACGAGCAGTACTTC. The encoded protein is CASSLGRGPTYEQYF.

This chain links TRBV10-2 with TRBJ1-2, with D perhaps matching TRBD1 (5 bases). V was clipped by 3 bases and J by 4 bases, with 15 bases between them. The CDR3 loop spans 15 amino acids. Germline assignment: CDR1 WSHSY and CDR2 SAAADI. The CDR3 reads CASSDTAGGAYGYTF. The DNA of the CDR3 is TGCGCCAGCAGTGATACGGCAGGCGGGGCCTATGGCTACACCTTC.

The rearrangement links TRBV11-3 to TRBJ2-2; weak D call: TRBD1 (6 bases). The CDR3 consists of 16 residues. Germline assignment: CDR1 SGHNT and CDR2 YENEEA. The V gene lost 3 bases and the J gene lost 3 bases, with 14 bases spanning the gap. In DNA, the CDR3 is TGTGCCAGCAGCTTTGATTTGGGGGCACACACCGGGGAGCTGTTTTTT. Protein sequence: CASSFDLGAHTGELFF.

The chain has TRBV6-6 and TRBJ1-6; 8 bases align to TRBD1. Germline loops: CDR1 MNHNY, CDR2 SVGAGI (reference sequence). The trim removed 6 bases at V and 7 bases at J, leaving 5 bases unmatched. CDR3 length equals 14 residues. CDR3 in amino acids: CASSRDRMNSPLHF. The CDR3 DNA reads as TGTGCCAGCAGCCGGGACAGGATGAATTCACCCCTCCACTTT.

J is TRBJ2-2 and V is TRBV4-3; TRBD2 matches 8 bases. The CDR3 is made up of 18 amino acids. Germline V lookup: CDR1 LGHNA, CDR2 YSLEER. V lost 0 bases to trimming and J lost 3 bases; unmatched junction nucleotides: 9. CDR3 sequence: CASSQDLGSGDYTGELFF. The CDR3 DNA reads as TGCGCCAGCAGCCAAGATCTAGGTAGCGGGGATTACACCGGGGAGCTGTTTTTT.

The chain has TRBV3-1 (or the pseudogene TRBV3-2) and TRBJ2-1; a weak D match, TRBD1 (5 bases). CDR3 length equals 18 residues. Trimming cost V 1 base and J 6 bases, with 22 bases left between them. CDR1 is LGHDT and CDR2 is YNNKEL in the germline V gene (reference sequence). In DNA, the CDR3 is TGTGCCAGCAGCCAAGCTCTAGTCGACAGATCGGTGGGCAATGAGCAGTTCTTC. This codes for CASSQALVDRSVGNEQFF.

This chain links TRBV5-1 with TRBJ1-1; 7 positions match TRBD1. Germline assignment: CDR1 SGHRS and CDR2 YFSETQ. This CDR3 has 15 residues. V dropped 3 bases and J dropped 1; count of bases not matched to a gene: 6. The DNA for the CDR3 is TGCGCCAGCAGCTCGGAGGGGGCGAAGAACACTGAAGCTTTCTTT. The encoded protein is CASSSEGAKNTEAFF.

The chain carries TRBV5-1 and TRBJ2-3, with 9 bases identical to TRBD1. The CDR3 contains 16 residues. The V gene's germline CDR1 is SGHRS and CDR2 YFSETQ. V lost 3 bases to trimming and J lost 2 bases; unmatched junction nucleotides: 7. The CDR3 is CASSSGTGTYTDTQYF. The DNA for the CDR3 is TGCGCCAGCAGCTCCGGGACAGGGACTTACACAGATACGCAGTATTTT.

The chain combines TRBV2 with TRBJ1-4; the match to TRBD1 covers 12 bases. CDR1 and CDR2 (germline): SNHLY, FYNNEI. The CDR3 length is 18 residues. The ends lost 4 bases at V and 4 bases at J; junction bases unmatched: 10. The CDR3 region has the DNA TGTGCCAGCAGTGTAATTCCGGGACAGGGGGCCAATAATGAAAAACTGTTTTTT. Translating it yields CASSVIPGQGANNEKLFF.

The gene calls are TRBV10-1 and TRBJ2-3, with TRBD2 as a possible D gene (6 bases). The CDR3 spans 11 residues. The V end lost 10 bases, the J end lost 10 bases, and 15 bases lay between the germline ends. Germline V gives CDR1 WNHNN, CDR2 SYGVQD (reference sequence). CDR3: CATAVGGAQYF. The CDR3 DNA reads as TGCGCCACCGCCGTGGGGGGTGCGCAGTATTTT.

This clone appeared once. CDR3 bases: TGTGCCAGCAGCTCGGGACAGGTGATGAACACTGAAGCTTTCTTT. Residues: CASSSGQVMNTEAFF. V usage is TRBV7-2 and J usage is TRBJ1-1; 8 nucleotides agree with TRBD1. CDR3 length: 15 amino acids. CDR1 SGHTA and CDR2 FQGNSA come from the germline V gene. Losses at the gene ends were 4 bases for V and 0 bases for J; bases not matched to a gene: 4.

The chain links TRBV12-3 or TRBV12-4 to TRBJ1-2, with unresolved D. With 5 bases removed from V and 6 bases from J, the gap between germline ends came to 13 bases. This CDR3 region has 13 residues. CDR3 in DNA: TGTGCCAGCAGTATAATAGTAGCTAATGGCTACACCTTC. It encodes CASSIIVANGYTF.

The chain links TRBV18 to TRBJ1-4; tentative D call: TRBD1 (6 bases). Germline-derived CDR1 and CDR2 are KGHSH and LQKENI. V was pared by 2 bases and J by 5 bases, with 18 bases between. The CDR3 consists of 17 residues. The DNA for the CDR3 is TGTGCCAGCTCACCAATACAAAATCAGGGGAGAAATGAAAAACTGTTTTTT. As protein: CASSPIQNQGRNEKLFF.

The chain carries TRBV10-3 and TRBJ2-7; TRBD1 matches 7 bases. The CDR3 contains 13 residues. CDR1 is ENHRY, CDR2 SYGVKD, per germline. The V gene end was trimmed by 10 bases and the J gene end by 0 bases; junction bases not matched to a gene: 6. The CDR3 is CATYGDSSYEQYF. For the CDR3, the DNA is TGTGCCACATATGGGGACAGCTCCTACGAGCAGTACTTC.

This sequence joins TRBV7-9 and TRBJ2-2; the D is unclear. Germline CDR1 is SEHNR and CDR2 is FQNEAQ (reference sequence). This CDR3 region has 16 residues. The V end was cut by 0 bases, the J end by 8 bases, with 16 bases between. The CDR3: CASSLAFGFVPGELFF. CDR3 nucleotide sequence: TGTGCCAGCAGCTTAGCTTTCGGGTTCGTGCCGGGGGAGCTGTTTTTT.